This record covers a single T cell receptor beta chain. This sample stems from a study of OX40 agonist ivuxolimab in advanced cancers. This CDR3 contains 13 residues. Trimming shortened V by 4 bases and J by 0 bases, and 6 bases separated the two germline ends. Germline values: CDR1 LNHDA, CDR2 SQIVND (reference sequence). The protocol was immunoSEQ multiplex PCR, while the TCRdb copy is restricted to in-frame clones and leaves out a portion. Seen here are about 81,000 clones, about 92% observed once, and the top ten hold roughly an eighth. V usage is TRBV19 and J usage is TRBJ1-1, with D unclear. This sequence originates from an adult with an advanced solid tumor such as melanoma, head and neck, liver or kidney cancer. Sample: CD4+ or CD8+ T cells sorted from blood, taken in a trial of the OX40 agonist ivuxolimab. CDR3 region: CASSNSLNTEAFF. The CDR3 DNA sequence: TGTGCCAGTAGTAACTCCTTGAACACTGAAGCTTTCTTT.